This T cell receptor (beta chain) originates from a study of cytotoxic CD8 clonotypes in ibrutinib-treated CLL. The targeted sequencing depth was 1 in 200,000 to 1 in 1 million T cells. Method: immunoSEQ multiplex PCR; TCRdb's copy keeps in-frame clones and lacks some. The table records about 84,000 clones, approximately 86% of them present only once. Trimming removed 5 bases from V and 5 bases from J, with 12 bases in between. Per the germline V gene, CDR1 is SGHTA and CDR2 is FQGNSA. The CDR3 runs to 13 residues. The material sequenced was PBMCs, taken before ibrutinib treatment. V usage is TRBV7-2 and J usage is TRBJ1-2; D unclear. The clonotype originates from a human donor with chronic lymphocytic leukemia. The CDR3 nucleotides are TGTGCCAGCAGCCCTCTTTCCGCATATGGCTACACCTTC. Its protein product is CASSPLSAYGYTF.